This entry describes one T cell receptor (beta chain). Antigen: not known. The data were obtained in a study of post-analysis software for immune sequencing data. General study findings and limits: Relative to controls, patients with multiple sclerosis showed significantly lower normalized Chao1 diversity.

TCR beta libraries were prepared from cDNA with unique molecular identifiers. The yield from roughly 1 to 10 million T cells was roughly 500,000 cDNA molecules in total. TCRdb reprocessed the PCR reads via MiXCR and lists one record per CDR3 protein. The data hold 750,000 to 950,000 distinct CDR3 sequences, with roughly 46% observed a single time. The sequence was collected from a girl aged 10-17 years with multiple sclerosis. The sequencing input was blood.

This CDR3 reads CATSAPDSYEQYF. CDR3 sequence (DNA): TGTGCCACTAGCGCTCCAGACTCCTACGAGCAGTACTTC. The chain carries TRBV30 and TRBJ2-7; 7 bases agree with TRBD2. After removal of 8 bases from V and 0 bases from J, the junction contained 7 bases not matched to a gene. This CDR3 is built from 13 residues. Germline lookup yields CDR1 GTSNPN and CDR2 SVGIG (reference sequence).